This T cell receptor beta chain is drawn from a study of T cells after yellow fever vaccination. The study's findings and limits: By day 5 rather than day 15, the secondary response had peaked, though it was weaker.

Comments on this clonotype: Its target is unknown.

By 5'RACE template switching, TCR cDNA was produced, with a universal primer site and UMIs added in the process. TCRdb re-analysed the 5' RACE reads in MiXCR, keeping a single row per CDR3 protein. The table records 350,000 to 450,000 distinct CDR3 sequences, around 20% of them present only once. Germline V gene data show CDR1 as LGHNA and CDR2 as YSLEER. The CDR3 contains 14 residues. V dropped 4 bases and J dropped 4 bases, with 10 bases sitting between them. The gene calls are TRBV4-3 and TRBJ2-2, with a possible D match to TRBD1 (5 bases). The sequencing used PBMCs, collected before the yellow fever booster vaccination. The receptor was derived from a man aged 18-30 years who received the YFV17D yellow fever vaccine. The CDR3 DNA is TGCGCCAGCAGCCCCGACAGTTTCACCGGGGAGCTGTTTTTT. It translates to CASSPDSFTGELFF.